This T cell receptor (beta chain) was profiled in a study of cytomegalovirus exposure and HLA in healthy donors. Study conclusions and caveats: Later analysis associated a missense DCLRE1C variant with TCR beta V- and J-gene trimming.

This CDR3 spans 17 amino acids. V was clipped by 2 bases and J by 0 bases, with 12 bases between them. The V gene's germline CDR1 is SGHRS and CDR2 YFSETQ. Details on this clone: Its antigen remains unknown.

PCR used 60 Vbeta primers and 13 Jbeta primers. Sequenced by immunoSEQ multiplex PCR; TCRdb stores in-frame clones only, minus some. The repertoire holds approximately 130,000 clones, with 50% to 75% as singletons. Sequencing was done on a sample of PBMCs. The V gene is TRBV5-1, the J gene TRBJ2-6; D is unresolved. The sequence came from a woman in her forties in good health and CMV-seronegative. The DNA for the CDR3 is TGCGCCAGCAGCTTCACGGGTCCCAACTCTGGGGCCAACGTCCTGACTTTC. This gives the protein CASSFTGPNSGANVLTF.